One TCR beta chain is described in this entry. Its antigen is not identified. CDR1 is SGDLS, CDR2 YYNGEE, per germline. This CDR3 spans 14 amino acids. V lost 1 base to trimming and J lost 4 bases; unmatched junction nucleotides: 1. Healthy individuals who donated bone marrow served as the donors. The PCR ran on 60 Vbeta and 13 Jbeta primers. How the authors handled the data: An analysis performed later counted 81 million or so unique TCR beta chains (roughly 10 million of them shared). Only in-frame clones appear in the TCRdb table, and some are missing; sequencing was by immunoSEQ multiplex PCR. That table is the source of V, J and clone size, and D and trimming were worked out from the DNA. Of 70,000 to 95,000 clones detected, roughly 79% appear once; the ten largest clones hold around 1.5%. The data were obtained in a study of cytomegalovirus exposure and HLA in healthy donors. Overall study results and limits: The only immune exposure information that was available was CMV serostatus.

The J gene is TRBJ2-1, the V gene TRBV9; 8 positions match TRBD1. The source material was PBMCs. The sequence derives from a man aged 40-49 years in good health and CMV-seronegative. CDR3 residues: CASSVQGAYNEQFF. The DNA for the CDR3 is TGTGCCAGCAGCGTACAGGGGGCATACAATGAGCAGTTCTTC.